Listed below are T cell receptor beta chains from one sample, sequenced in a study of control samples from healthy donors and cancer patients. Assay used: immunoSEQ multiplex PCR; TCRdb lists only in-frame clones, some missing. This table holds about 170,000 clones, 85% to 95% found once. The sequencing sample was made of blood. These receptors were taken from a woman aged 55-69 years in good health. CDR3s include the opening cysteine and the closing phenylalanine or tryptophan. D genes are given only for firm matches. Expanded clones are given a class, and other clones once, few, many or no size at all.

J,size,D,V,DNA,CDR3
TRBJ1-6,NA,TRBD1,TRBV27,TGTGCCAGCAGTTTGTCTGCCGACAGGGGGCAAGGGAATTCACCCCTCCACTTT,CASSLSADRGQGNSPLHF
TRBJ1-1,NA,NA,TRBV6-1,TGTGCCAGCAGTGAAGCGGGGGTGAGGGCTTTCTTT,CASSEAGVRAFF
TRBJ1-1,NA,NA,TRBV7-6,TGTGCCAGCAGCGGCCGGGCCGCCTCCTACACTGAAGCTTTCTTT,CASSGRAASYTEAFF
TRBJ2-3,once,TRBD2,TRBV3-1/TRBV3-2,TGTGCCAGCAGCCAAGATGGTTATGGGGCTAGCGGGGCGGCAGATACGCAGTATTTT,CASSQDGYGASGAADTQYF
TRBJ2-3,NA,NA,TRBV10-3,TGTGCCATCAGGGACGGTTCGGGTACAGCAGATACGCAGTATTTT,CAIRDGSGTADTQYF
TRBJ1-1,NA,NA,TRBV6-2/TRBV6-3,TGTGCCAGCAGTTTCCCGCTGGACAGAACCGGGAGCACTGAAGCTTTCTTT,CASSFPLDRTGSTEAFF
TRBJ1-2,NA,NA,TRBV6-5,TGTGCCAGCAGTTACCGCGGATCACCGAGGGGCTACACCTTC,CASSYRGSPRGYTF
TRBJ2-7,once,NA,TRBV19,TGTGCCAGTAGTGGGAGGAATTCTCCGGGGTACGAGCAGTACTTC,CASSGRNSPGYEQYF
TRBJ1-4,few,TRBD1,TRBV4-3,TGCGCCAGCAGCCAAGAGCAGGGGGCTTATGAAAAACTGTTTTTT,CASSQEQGAYEKLFF
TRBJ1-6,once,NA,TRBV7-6,TGTGCCAGCAGCTTAGGACGGGCCTATAATTCACCCCTCCACTTT,CASSLGRAYNSPLHF
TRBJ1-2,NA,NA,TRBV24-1,TGTGCCACCAGTGATACCGGACGGGGAAGGGACTATGGCTACACCTTC,CATSDTGRGRDYGYTF
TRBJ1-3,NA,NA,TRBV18,TGTGCCAGCTCACCACCCTCTGGAAACACCATATATTTT,CASSPPSGNTIYF
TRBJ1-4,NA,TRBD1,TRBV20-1,TGCAGTGCTAGTCGGGACAGGGGGGATGAAAAACTGTTTTTT,CSASRDRGDEKLFF
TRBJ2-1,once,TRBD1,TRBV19,TGTGCCAGTAGTATGAATCCAGGGGGATCCTACAATGAGCAGTTCTTC,CASSMNPGGSYNEQFF
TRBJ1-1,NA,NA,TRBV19,TGTGCCATCCTACAGGAGGGATCATCACCTGAAGCTTTCTTT,CAILQEGSSPEAFF
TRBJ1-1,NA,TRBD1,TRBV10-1,TGCGCCAGCAGTGGAGACAGGGTCACTGAAGCTTTCTTT,CASSGDRVTEAFF
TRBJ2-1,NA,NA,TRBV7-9,TGTGCCAGCAGCCGGGACTACAATGAGCAGTTCTTC,CASSRDYNEQFF
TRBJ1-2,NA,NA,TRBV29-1,TGCAGCGTTGAAGATCAGGAGGTGCAGCTCTCCTTC,CSVEDQEVQLSF
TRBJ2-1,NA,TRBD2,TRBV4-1,TGCGCCAGCAGCCGGACCATTACTAGCGGGGGGGCCGTCAGGCTCGGCTATGAGCAGTTCTTC,CASSRTITSGGAVRLGYEQFF
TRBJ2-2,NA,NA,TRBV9,TGTGCCAGCAGCGTAGTAGAGGAAGGCCACAGAAACGGGGAGCTGTTTTTT,CASSVVEEGHRNGELFF
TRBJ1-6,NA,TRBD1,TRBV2,TGTGCCAGCAGTGCTGAGAGGACAGGGGCTCCTTCACCCCTCCACTTT,CASSAERTGAPSPLHF
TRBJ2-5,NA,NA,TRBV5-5,TGTGCCAGCAGCTTAGGGGCGGGGGCAGCCCAAGAGACCCAGTACTTC,CASSLGAGAAQETQYF
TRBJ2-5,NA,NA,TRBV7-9,TGTGCCAGCAGCTTACTGGGGGGTGAAGAGACCCAGTACTTC,CASSLLGGEETQYF
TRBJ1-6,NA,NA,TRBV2,TGTGCCAGCAGTGCACAGGGATATTCACCCCTCCACTTT,CASSAQGYSPLHF
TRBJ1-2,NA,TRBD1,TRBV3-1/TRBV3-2,TGTGCCAGCAGCCAGTTGGGACAGGGTAAAGACTACACCTTC,CASSQLGQGKDYTF
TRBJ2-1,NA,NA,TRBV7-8,TGTGCCAGCAGCGCCAAACCCGCCACAAGCTCCTACAATGAGCAGTTCTTC,CASSAKPATSSYNEQFF
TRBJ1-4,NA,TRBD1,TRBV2,TGTGCCAGCAGCCCCGGGACAGGGGGTTCCTGGGATGAAAAACTGTTTTTT,CASSPGTGGSWDEKLFF
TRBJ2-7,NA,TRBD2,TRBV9,TGTGCCAGCAGCGTAGTGGGTAGCGGGGACCGAAACGAGCAGTACTTC,CASSVVGSGDRNEQYF
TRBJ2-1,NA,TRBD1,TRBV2,TGTGCCAGCAACCGCAGGGGGCGGAATGAGCAGTTCTTC,CASNRRGRNEQFF
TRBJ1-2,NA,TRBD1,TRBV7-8,TGTGCCAGCAGCTTAGGGACAGGGGGCTCGGATGGCTACACCTTC,CASSLGTGGSDGYTF
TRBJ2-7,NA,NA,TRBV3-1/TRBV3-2,TGTGCCAGCAGCCAAGTCGTAGGCTACGAGCAGTACTTC,CASSQVVGYEQYF
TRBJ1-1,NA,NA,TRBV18,TGTGCCAGCTCGTGGACTATGGGGAACACTGAAGCTTTCTTT,CASSWTMGNTEAFF
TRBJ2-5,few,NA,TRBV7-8,TGTGCCAGCAGCTTAAGTGGAGAGACCCAGTACTTC,CASSLSGETQYF
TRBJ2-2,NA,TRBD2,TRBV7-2,TGTGCCAGCAGCACGACTAGCGGGGTGGCCGGGGAGCTGTTTTTT,CASSTTSGVAGELFF
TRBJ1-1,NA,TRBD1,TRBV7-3,TGTGCCAGCAGCTCCTACGACAGGGTTTGGACTGAAGCTTTCTTT,CASSSYDRVWTEAFF
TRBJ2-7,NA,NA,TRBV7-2,TGTGCCAGCAGCTTAAACTTCTACGAGGGGCAGTACTTC,CASSLNFYEGQYF
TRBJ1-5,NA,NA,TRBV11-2,TGTGCCAGCAGCTTAGGGGTTCGGGGGATTAGCAATCAGCCCCAGCATTTT,CASSLGVRGISNQPQHF
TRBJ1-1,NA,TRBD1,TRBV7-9,TGTGCCAGCAGCTTAGTGACGAGGGGGCACACTGAAGCTTTCTTT,CASSLVTRGHTEAFF
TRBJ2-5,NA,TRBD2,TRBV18,TGTGCCAGCTCACCCCAAACTAGCGGTGGGGGAGAGACCCAGTACTTC,CASSPQTSGGGETQYF
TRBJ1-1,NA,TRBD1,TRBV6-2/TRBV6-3,TGTGCCAGCAGTTTGACAGGGGATAGGACTGAAGCTTTCTTT,CASSLTGDRTEAFF
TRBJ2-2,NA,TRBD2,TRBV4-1,TGCGCCAGCAGCCAAAGGATTTATAGACTAGCGCGGGACACCGGGGAGCTGTTTTTT,CASSQRIYRLARDTGELFF
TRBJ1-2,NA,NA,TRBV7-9,TGTGCCAGCAGCTACAATCCAAGACACCAAAACTATGGCTACACCTTC,CASSYNPRHQNYGYTF
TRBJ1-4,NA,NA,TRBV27,TGTGCCACCCGTGGGGGGGCTGAAAAACTGTTTTTT,CATRGGAEKLFF
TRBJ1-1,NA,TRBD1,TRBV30,TGTGCCTGGGGTGGGACAGGGAACACTGAAGCTTTCTTT,CAWGGTGNTEAFF
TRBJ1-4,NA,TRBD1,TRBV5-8,TGTGCCAGCAGCAAAGGACAGGGGGCAGGTGAAAAACTGTTTTTT,CASSKGQGAGEKLFF
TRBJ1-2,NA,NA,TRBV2,TGTGCCAGCAGACCAGGCAGAGCAAGCGGCTACACCTTC,CASRPGRASGYTF
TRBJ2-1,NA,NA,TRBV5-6,TGTGCCAGCAGCCCCTTGGGCCTGAGCTCCTACAATGAGCAGTTCTTC,CASSPLGLSSYNEQFF
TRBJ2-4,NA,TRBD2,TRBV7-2,TGTGCCAGCAGCCCACGCGTGGTTACGGGGGGGAAAAACATTCAGTACTTC,CASSPRVVTGGKNIQYF
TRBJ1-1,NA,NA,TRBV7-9,TGTGCCAGCAGCCTGTTGGGGGCGGGAGCTTTCTTT,CASSLLGAGAFF
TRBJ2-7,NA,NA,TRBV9,TGTGCCAGCAGCGTAAGGGACGGCCGTCAGGAGCAGTACTTC,CASSVRDGRQEQYF
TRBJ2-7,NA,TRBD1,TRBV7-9,TGTGCCAGCAGCCCCCCGGGACAGGGGACCTACGAGCAGTACTTC,CASSPPGQGTYEQYF
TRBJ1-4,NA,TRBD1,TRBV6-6,TGTGCCAGCAATATGGTACAGGGGGCTGCTAATGAAAAACTGTTTTTT,CASNMVQGAANEKLFF
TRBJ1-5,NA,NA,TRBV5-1,TGCGCCAGCAGTGAACAGGGTGGCAATCAGCCCCAGCATTTT,CASSEQGGNQPQHF
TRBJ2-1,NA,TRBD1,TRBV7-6,TGTGCCAGCAGCTTAGGGACAGGGATCTACAATGAGCAGTTCTTC,CASSLGTGIYNEQFF